The 21 T cell receptor beta chains below were found in one sample sequenced in a study of blood T cell repertoires in COVID-19. This table comes from immunoSEQ multiplex PCR, and its TCRdb copy is limited to in-frame clones, with some not included. The sample carries roughly 190,000 clones, more than 75% recorded once. Source material: peripheral blood. Receptors originate from a man aged 40-55 years with active or convalescent COVID-19.

This clone was seen a few times. This sequence joins TRBV27 and TRBJ1-5, with 7 nucleotides matching TRBD1. Per the germline V gene, CDR1 is MNHEY and CDR2 is SMNVEV (reference sequence). The CDR3 contains 12 residues. Germline trimming cut 8 bases from V and 3 bases from J; bases unmatched to any gene: 1. The CDR3 loop is CASGQVNQPQHF. The DNA for the CDR3 is TGTGCCAGCGGACAGGTCAATCAGCCCCAGCATTTT.

V and J are TRBV7-2 and TRBJ2-4, with 12 positions matching TRBD2. The CDR3 has 17 residues. J gave up 8 bases and V 3 bases, and 11 bases lay outside the gene matches. Germline V lookup: CDR1 SGHTA, CDR2 FQGNSA. CDR3 residues: CASSFGLAGWLRDIQYF. Here the CDR3 DNA reads TGTGCCAGCAGCTTCGGACTAGCGGGGTGGCTAAGGGACATTCAGTACTTC. Drawing the rest from reference TRBV7-2 and TRBJ2-4, the complete variable domain is GAGVSQSPSNKVTEKGKDVELRCDPISGHTALYWYRQSLGQGLEFLIYFQGNSAPDKSGLPSDRFSAERTGGSVSTLTIQRTQQEDSAVYLCASSFGLAGWLRDIQYFGAGTRLSVL.

This sequence joins TRBV2 and TRBJ1-1, with TRBD1 as a possible D gene (6 bases). Germline V gene lookup returns CDR1 SNHLY and CDR2 FYNNEI. This CDR3 comprises 16 residues. With 6 bases removed from V and 8 bases from J, the gap between germline ends came to 25 bases. The CDR3 DNA sequence: TGTGCCAGCAGCCCTGCGACAGGTACGACATTAGAGGAAGCTTTCTTT. It encodes CASSPATGTTLEEAFF.

The genes are TRBV6-1 and TRBJ1-5; D is unclear. Deletions cut 0 bases from V and 7 bases from J, with 10 bases between. The CDR3 consists of 14 residues. CDR1 and CDR2 from the germline V gene are MNHNS and SASEGT. DNA of the CDR3: TGTGCCAGCAGTGAAGCGCGGGGTCGGCAGCCCCAGCATTTT. Translated: CASSEARGRQPQHF.

The rearrangement joins TRBV4-2 to TRBJ1-5; 10 nucleotides align to TRBD1. The ends lost 0 bases at V and 5 bases at J; junction bases unmatched: 1. The CDR3 totals 15 residues. The germline CDR1 and CDR2 sequences are LGHNA and YNFKEQ. The CDR3 DNA is TGTGCCAGCAGCCAAGAGGGGACAGGGGATCAGCCCCAGCATTTT. This gives the protein CASSQEGTGDQPQHF.

V usage is TRBV11-3 and J usage is TRBJ1-3; D is uncertain. Germline V lookup: CDR1 SGHNT, CDR2 YENEEA. The CDR3 is made up of 12 amino acids. With 5 bases removed from V and 3 bases from J, the gap between germline ends came to 5 bases. CDR3 coding DNA: TGTGCCAGCAGCCGAGGTGGAAACACCATATATTTT. Translated: CASSRGGNTIYF.

The rearrangement joins TRBV9 to TRBJ2-3; a possible D gene is TRBD2 (5 bases). There are 13 residues in the CDR3. V lost 0 bases, J lost 7 bases, and 9 bases lay in between. The germline V gene has CDR1 SGDLS and CDR2 YYNGEE. For the CDR3, the DNA is TGTGCCAGCAGCGTAGCTCCGGGGAATACGCAGTATTTT. Its translation: CASSVAPGNTQYF.

This chain connects TRBV7-3 to TRBJ1-1; 7 bases line up with TRBD1. The V gene's germline CDR1 is SGHTA and CDR2 FQGTGA. The CDR3 length is 16 residues. Germline trimming cut 5 bases from V and 0 bases from J; bases unmatched to any gene: 9. Here the CDR3 reads CASSGTGAVLNTEAFF. The CDR3 coding sequence is TGTGCCAGCAGCGGCACAGGGGCGGTATTGAACACTGAAGCTTTCTTT.

This rearrangement joins TRBV20-1 to TRBJ2-3, with TRBD2 identical over 7 bases. The CDR3 length is 15 residues. Per the germline V gene, CDR1 is DFQATT and CDR2 is SNEGSKA (reference sequence). V lost 3 bases and J lost 2; bases outside the gene matches: 8. CDR3 nucleotides: TGCAGTGCTAGTGCATCCGGGGGGACCACAGATACGCAGTATTTT. Protein product: CSASASGGTTDTQYF.

The chain is built from TRBV7-2 and TRBJ2-7; no definite D call. The CDR3 sequence is 14 residues long. The V gene lost 6 bases and the J gene lost 2 bases, with 14 bases spanning the gap. Germline V gene lookup returns CDR1 SGHTA and CDR2 FQGNSA. CDR3 in amino acids: CASRPEVGPYEQYF. Here the CDR3 DNA reads TGTGCCAGCAGGCCCGAGGTAGGTCCCTACGAGCAGTACTTC. Together with reference TRBV7-2 and TRBJ2-7, the CDR3 gives the full variable domain: GAGVSQSPSNKVTEKGKDVELRCDPISGHTALYWYRQSLGQGLEFLIYFQGNSAPDKSGLPSDRFSAERTGGSVSTLTIQRTQQEDSAVYLCASRPEVGPYEQYFGPGTRLTVT.

The rearrangement links TRBV7-5 to TRBJ2-1; the table's D gene call, TRBD2, was not cross checked with the DNA. TRBV7-5 is a listed pseudogene. CDR3 size: 23 residues. The CDR3 bases are TGTGTCAGAAGCTTAATGGATGGTGTGGGACTAACGGAACGAAAGGGCTCCTACAATGAGCAGTTCTTC. Amino acids: CVRSLMDGVGLTERKGSYNEQFF.

The chain recombines TRBV2 with TRBJ2-4, with TRBD2 matching 7 bases. The V segment lost 5 bases and the J segment 8 bases; nucleotides outside the gene matches: 9. This CDR3 contains 14 residues. Germline CDR1 and CDR2: SNHLY and FYNNEI. For the CDR3, the DNA is TGTGCCAGCAGTCCCGGACTAGGAGCGGACATTCAGTACTTC. Translated: CASSPGLGADIQYF.

The V call is TRBV20-1, the J call TRBJ2-7; perhaps TRBD2 as D (6 bases). This CDR3 is built from 11 residues. Deletions cut 3 bases from V and 7 bases from J, with 10 bases between. The germline gives CDR1 DFQATT, CDR2 SNEGSKA (reference sequence). This chain's CDR3 is CSAREGVEQYF. The CDR3 DNA reads TGCAGTGCTAGGGAGGGCGTGGAGCAGTACTTC.

The rearrangement uses TRBV6-1 and TRBJ1-2; D might be TRBD1 (6 bases). The germline V gene has CDR1 MNHNS and CDR2 SASEGT. Trimming took 2 bases from V and 10 from J, leaving 14 bases between them. The CDR3 length is 13 residues. In DNA, the CDR3 is TGTGCCAGCAGTGAAAGTTACACAGGGCCCTACACCTTC. Protein product: CASSESYTGPYTF.

The chain uses TRBV7-9 and TRBJ1-1; 7 bases line up with TRBD1. The CDR3 sequence is 14 residues long. Germline values: CDR1 SEHNR, CDR2 FQNEAQ (reference sequence). The ends lost 1 base at V and 6 bases at J; junction bases unmatched: 5. The CDR3 loop is CASSLESGQSEAFF. Written as DNA, the CDR3 is TGTGCCAGCAGCTTAGAGTCGGGACAGTCTGAAGCTTTCTTT.

The chain links TRBV18 to TRBJ2-7; 7 bases are shared with TRBD2. CDR1 KGHSH and CDR2 LQKENI come from the germline V gene. CDR3 size: 12 residues. V dropped 9 bases and J dropped 3; count of bases not matched to a gene: 5. CDR3 in DNA: TGTGCCAGTACCGGGACTAACTACGAGCAGTACTTC. Translated, it gives CASTGTNYEQYF.

This clone was counted only a few times. The rearrangement links TRBV19 to TRBJ1-3; D is perhaps TRBD1 (6 bases). V lost 9 bases and J 2 bases, leaving 14 bases between the germline ends. The CDR3 length is 14 residues. Germline V lookup: CDR1 LNHDA, CDR2 SQIVND (reference sequence). CDR3 nucleotides: TGTGCCAGCTCACAGGGTGACCCTGGAAACACCATATATTTT. It translates to CASSQGDPGNTIYF.

V and J are TRBV7-6 and TRBJ2-7; weak D call: TRBD1 (6 bases). V shed 1 base and J shed 2 bases, with 15 bases lying between them. The germline gives CDR1 SGHVS, CDR2 FNYEAQ. This CDR3 has 16 residues. The CDR3 protein is CASSLGETGATYEQYF. The CDR3 DNA sequence: TGTGCCAGCAGCTTAGGCGAGACAGGTGCTACCTACGAGCAGTACTTC.

CDR3 nucleotide sequence: TGTGCCAGCAGCGCCGGGACATTAGCCGAGCAGTACTTC. Its protein product is CASSAGTLAEQYF. V gene TRBV9 combines with J gene TRBJ2-7, with D perhaps TRBD1 (6 bases). Germline assignment: CDR1 SGDLS and CDR2 YYNGEE. With 3 bases removed from V and 6 bases from J, the gap between germline ends came to 13 bases. The CDR3 runs 13 residues.

CDR3 sequence: CASSIGWRGARYEQYF. The CDR3 coding sequence is TGTGCCAGTAGTATTGGGTGGCGGGGGGCGCGTTACGAGCAGTACTTC. This chain uses TRBV19 with TRBJ2-7, with TRBD2 identical over 8 bases. The V and J ends lost 3 bases and 4 bases, in that order; junction bases with no gene match: 11. The V gene's germline CDR1 is LNHDA and CDR2 SQIVND (reference sequence). The CDR3 length is 16 residues.

On this clone itself: Other DNA sequences in the same sample also yield this CDR3. This chain uses TRBV28 with TRBJ1-2; 10 bases line up with TRBD1. This CDR3 is 13 amino acids long. In germline, CDR1 is MDHEN, CDR2 SYDVKM. Trimming cost V 5 bases and J 7 bases; bases outside gene matches: 4. The CDR3 spells CASSPGTGVGYTF. The CDR3 DNA reads TGTGCCAGCAGTCCCGGGACAGGGGTTGGCTACACCTTC.